This T cell receptor beta chain was recorded in a study of shared clonotypes between healthy human individuals. CDR3 length equals 15 residues. Germline V lookup: CDR1 ENHRY, CDR2 SYGVKD. J lost 5 bases, V lost 3 bases, and 2 bases had no gene match. CD45RO negativity and positive selection for CCR7 defined naive CD8 cells, a population that excluded terminally differentiated effector memory CD45RA+ cells. Each PCR replicate from the sorted subsets contained about 210 ng DNA, which is 25,000 to 30,000 T cell genomes. Original processing methods: With immunoSEQ giving junction-only sequences and no quality scores, filtering differed. Profiling relied on immunoSEQ multiplex PCR, and the TCRdb table lists in-frame clones only, not all of them. V and J calls and clone size are given by that table; D and trimming were obtained from the DNA. The sample holds 2 million or so clones; about 94% are singletons and the top ten take about 1.1%.

Sequenced material: naive CD8+ T cells sorted from blood. The V gene is TRBV10-3, the J gene TRBJ2-1; TRBD2 matches 12 bases. This TCR was recovered from a man aged 18 to 30 in good health. CDR3 DNA sequence: TGTGCCATCAGTGACCTAGCGGGAGGGGACAATGAGCAGTTCTTC. This sequence encodes CAISDLAGGDNEQFF.